A selection of T cell receptor beta chains follows, all from one sample in a study of cytomegalovirus exposure and HLA in healthy donors. Sequenced by immunoSEQ multiplex PCR; TCRdb stores in-frame clones only, minus some. The sample shows roughly 68,000 clones, approximately 81% of them seen only once. The sequenced sample consisted of PBMCs. All receptors come from a woman aged 25 to 45 in good health and CMV-seropositive. The CDR3 runs from the conserved cysteine through the conserved F or W. The D gene is left open where the match is weak. Only some rows state a clone size, as once, few, many or a class for expanded clones.

cdr3_nt cdr3_aa d_call clone_size j_call v_call cdr3_length
TGCGCCAGCAGCCCCGGACAGGGTGCCTACGAGCAGTACTTC CASSPGQGAYEQYF TRBD1 few TRBJ2-7 TRBV4-3 14
TGTGCCAGCAGTTTATCGAGCCTCACAGATACGCAGTATTTT CASSLSSLTDTQYF NA NA TRBJ2-3 TRBV27 14
TGCAGCGTTATACTAGCGGGAGGTCCAGATACGCAGTATTTT CSVILAGGPDTQYF TRBD2 once TRBJ2-3 TRBV29-1 14
TGTGCCAGCAGCCTCAGGAGTAGGGGAGATACGCAGTATTTT CASSLRSRGDTQYF NA NA TRBJ2-3 TRBV11-2 14
TGTGCCAGCAGGTATTCGCTTGGGGAGAAGGACACTGAAGCTTTCTTT CASRYSLGEKDTEAFF NA NA TRBJ1-1 TRBV7-2 16
TGCGCCAGCAGCTTGGAACAGGGGGGGACTGAAGCTTTCTTT CASSLEQGGTEAFF TRBD1 NA TRBJ1-1 TRBV5-1 14
TGCGCCAGCAGCCAAGACTGGGGCGTCACAGATACGCAGTATTTT CASSQDWGVTDTQYF NA NA TRBJ2-3 TRBV4-3 15
TGTGCCAGCAGCTCTGGGATACAGGGATACGAGCAGTACTTC CASSSGIQGYEQYF NA NA TRBJ2-7 TRBV4-2 14
TGTGCCAGTAGTATCGGGGAATCACCTCAAGAGACCCAGTACTTC CASSIGESPQETQYF NA NA TRBJ2-5 TRBV19 15
TGTGCCAGCAGCCAAGTGCCGGGACTAGCGGCCGGGGAGCTGTTTTTT CASSQVPGLAAGELFF TRBD2 NA TRBJ2-2 TRBV14 16
TGTGCCAGCAGCTTGGGCAGCAAGACCGGGAATTCACCCCTCCACTTT CASSLGSKTGNSPLHF NA NA TRBJ1-6 TRBV5-4 16
TGTGCCAGCAGTTTTGGACAGGGGAATAGGGATGAGCAGTTCTTC CASSFGQGNRDEQFF TRBD1 NA TRBJ2-1 TRBV27 15
TGCGCCAGCAGGGAGTTAGCGGGAGACGATAAGCAGTACTTC CASRELAGDDKQYF TRBD2 few TRBJ2-7 TRBV5-1 14
TGTGCCAGCAGAGATGGACAGGGAGGCAATCAGCCCCAGCATTTT CASRDGQGGNQPQHF TRBD1 NA TRBJ1-5 TRBV2 15